Here is one TCR beta chain with its context. This sample is drawn from a study of blood T cell repertoires in COVID-19. Germline V gene sequence: CDR1 MGHDK, CDR2 SYGVNS. This CDR3 is 13 amino acids long. V was clipped by 5 bases and J by 7 bases, with 14 bases between them. Assay used: immunoSEQ multiplex PCR; TCRdb lists only in-frame clones, some missing. The sample includes under 95,000 clones, 82% of them seen just once. The TCR sequence derives from a woman at least 80 years old with acute or convalescent COVID-19. Sample: peripheral blood. This rearrangement joins TRBV25-1 to TRBJ1-1; perhaps TRBD1 as D (6 bases). In DNA, the CDR3 is TGTGCCAGCAGTATTAAACAGGGTCTTGAAGCTTTCTTT. This gives the protein CASSIKQGLEAFF.